These T cell receptor beta chains were read from a single sample in a study of shared clonotypes between healthy human individuals. Data came from immunoSEQ multiplex PCR; TCRdb stores just in-frame clones and leaves some out. Of roughly 2.1 million clones listed, about 92% are singletons. The sequencing sample was made of naive CD8+ T cells from PBMCs. The receptors here all came from a man between 18 and 29 years old in good health. Some clones in this sample may be carry-over from other donors' samples. Both conserved end residues are part of each CDR3. The D gene is left open where the match is weak. Clone size appears in some rows only: once, few, many, or a class for an expanded clone.

clone_size	d_call	v_call	j_call	cdr3_nt	cdr3_aa
-	-	TRBV27	TRBJ1-1	TGTGCCAGCAGTTTATTAGGGGGGGTTTCTGAAGCTTTCTTT	CASSLLGGVSEAFF
once	TRBD2	TRBV15	TRBJ2-1	TGTGCCACCAGCAGTGCTCTAGCGGGAGGCTTGGATGAGCAGTTCTTC	CATSSALAGGLDEQFF
-	-	TRBV2	TRBJ2-7	TGTGCCAGCAGTGAAGTGGCAGGCCGCTCCTACGAGCAGTACTTC	CASSEVAGRSYEQYF
-	-	TRBV6-5	TRBJ1-1	TGTGCCAGCAGGGGGCATCTGAACACTGAAGCTTTCTTT	CASRGHLNTEAFF
-	-	TRBV7-6	TRBJ2-1	TGTGCCAGCAGCTCCCTTGACCTATACAATGAGCAGTTCTTC	CASSSLDLYNEQFF
-	-	TRBV4-3	TRBJ2-1	TGCGCCAGCAGCCAAGATAGTGGACGGGCAGCCTACAATGAGCAGTTCTTC	CASSQDSGRAAYNEQFF
-	TRBD1	TRBV7-7	TRBJ2-7	TGTGCCAGCAGCCGGGACAGGGCCTACGAGCAGTACTTC	CASSRDRAYEQYF
-	TRBD2	TRBV4-2	TRBJ2-1	TGTGCCAGCAGCCAAGATGCCCCGGGAGGGCCCTACAATGAGCAGTTCTTC	CASSQDAPGGPYNEQFF
-	-	TRBV6-6	TRBJ1-1	TGTGCCAGCAGTTACTCCGGGGGGACTGAAGCTTTCTTT	CASSYSGGTEAFF
-	-	TRBV9	TRBJ2-3	TGTGCCAGCAGCGCTAGCACAGATACGCAGTATTTT	CASSASTDTQYF
few	-	TRBV28	TRBJ1-5	TGTGCCAGCAGTGGGGACAATCAGCCCCAGCATTTT	CASSGDNQPQHF
-	-	TRBV18	TRBJ2-7	TGTGCCAGCTCCCCCCCAGGGAGGGAGCAGTACTTC	CASSPPGREQYF
-	-	TRBV27	TRBJ2-3	TGTGCCAGCAGTTTATTTTGGTTCACAGATACGCAGTATTTT	CASSLFWFTDTQYF
-	TRBD2	TRBV6-1	TRBJ2-7	TGTGCCAGCAGTGGTCCTTGGGAGGGGACCTACGAGCAGTACTTC	CASSGPWEGTYEQYF
-	TRBD1	TRBV7-9	TRBJ1-1	TGTGCCAGCAGCCCGGGACAGGGATCGTTTTTGGGCACTGAAGCTTTCTTT	CASSPGQGSFLGTEAFF
-	TRBD2	TRBV18	TRBJ2-7	TGTGCCAGCTCACGTCTCCCCCCGGTCACTAGCGGGAACTACGAGCAGTACTTC	CASSRLPPVTSGNYEQYF
-	-	TRBV29-1	TRBJ1-2	TGCAGCGTTGATGAGAGAGGGGGCTATGGCTACACCTTC	CSVDERGGYGYTF
-	-	TRBV7-9	TRBJ1-1	TGTGCCAGCAGCCCGGATAACACTGAAGCTTTCTTT	CASSPDNTEAFF
-	-	TRBV19	TRBJ2-2	TGTGCCACCGGGATCGGGGCGAGGCCGAACACCGGGGAGCTGTTTTTT	CATGIGARPNTGELFF
once	-	TRBV15	TRBJ1-3	TGTGCCACCAGTGAAGGGAACTCTGGAAACACCATATATTTT	CATSEGNSGNTIYF
-	TRBD1	TRBV6-5	TRBJ1-2	TGTGCCAGCTCCGGGGACAGGCTCTTCCGTGATGGCTACACCTTC	CASSGDRLFRDGYTF
-	TRBD1	TRBV28	TRBJ1-2	TGTGCCAGCAGTCCCACAGGGGGCCGGGGCTACACCTTC	CASSPTGGRGYTF
-	TRBD1	TRBV19	TRBJ1-5	TGTGCCAGTAGGGACAGGGGCGTTTATCAGCCCCAGCATTTT	CASRDRGVYQPQHF
-	TRBD1	TRBV27	TRBJ2-7	TGTGCCAGCAGTTTACAGACCGGGACAGGGCTCCCTTACGAGCAGTACTTC	CASSLQTGTGLPYEQYF
once	-	TRBV7-9	TRBJ1-1	TGTGCCAGCAGCTTAGGAACAGGGACCACTGAAGCTTTCTTT	CASSLGTGTTEAFF
-	-	TRBV18	TRBJ2-6	TGTGCCGGCGAGGGGGACTCTGGGGCCAACGTCCTGACTTTC	CAGEGDSGANVLTF